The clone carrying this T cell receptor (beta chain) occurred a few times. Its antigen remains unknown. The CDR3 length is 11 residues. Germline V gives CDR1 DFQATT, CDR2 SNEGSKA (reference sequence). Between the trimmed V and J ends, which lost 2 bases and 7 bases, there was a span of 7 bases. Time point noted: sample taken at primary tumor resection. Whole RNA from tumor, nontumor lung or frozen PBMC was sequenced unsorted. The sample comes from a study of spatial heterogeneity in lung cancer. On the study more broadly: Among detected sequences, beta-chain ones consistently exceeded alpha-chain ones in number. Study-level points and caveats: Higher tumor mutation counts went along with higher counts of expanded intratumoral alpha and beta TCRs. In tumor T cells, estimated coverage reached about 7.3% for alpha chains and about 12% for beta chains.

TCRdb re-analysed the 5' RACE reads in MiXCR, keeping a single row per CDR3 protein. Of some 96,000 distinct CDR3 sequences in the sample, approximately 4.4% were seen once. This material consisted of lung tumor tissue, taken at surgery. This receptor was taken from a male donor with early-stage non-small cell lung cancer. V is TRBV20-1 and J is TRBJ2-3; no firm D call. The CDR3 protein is CSARRTNTQYF. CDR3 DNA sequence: TGCAGTGCTAGACGGACGAATACGCAGTATTTT.